A single sample gave rise to the 15 T cell receptor beta chains below, sequenced in a study of regulatory T cells in long-lasting Graves disease. Relying on iRepertoire HTBI primers and Arm-PCR of CDR3 regions, the team built TCR beta libraries. Each CDR3 protein gets one entry after TCRdb re-called the multiplex PCR reads with MiXCR. Here the sample spans roughly 450,000 distinct CDR3 sequences, about a quarter being singletons. The time point was: persistent/refractory GD, antithyroid drugs over 5 years with positive TRAb. With RNA extracted from PBMCs as input, the TCR library was made. Here the sequenced sample was peripheral blood mononuclear cells (PBMCs), taken when the disease was refractory, from a patient treated with antithyroid drugs. These receptors all stem from a female donor with Graves disease.

This clonotype has ten or more counts. The chain employs TRBV11-2 and TRBJ2-1; perhaps TRBD1 as D (6 bases). Germline V lookup: CDR1 SGHAT, CDR2 FQNNGV. This CDR3 is built from 16 residues. The V gene lost 4 bases and the J gene lost 1 base, with 14 bases spanning the gap. The CDR3, as DNA: TGTGCCAGCAGCTGGGCCCGGGACATTTCCTACAATGAGCAGTTCTTC. Residues: CASSWARDISYNEQFF. The variable domain in full, completed from reference TRBV11-2 and TRBJ2-1, reads EAGVAQSPRYKIIEKRQSVAFWCNPISGHATLYWYQQILGQGPKLLIQFQNNGVVDDSQLPKDRFSAERLKGVDSTLKIQPAKLEDSAVYLCASSWARDISYNEQFFGPGTRLTVL.

The chain uses TRBV15 and TRBJ2-2; a weak D match, TRBD1 (5 bases). Per the germline V gene, CDR1 is LNHNV and CDR2 is YYDKDF (reference sequence). CDR3 length: 16 amino acids. V was clipped by 1 base and J by 1 base, with 10 bases between them. CDR3 DNA sequence: TGTGCCACCAGCAGAGGGGCAGGGCAGAACACCGGGGAGCTGTTTTTT. It specifies CATSRGAGQNTGELFF. The full variable domain, with the rest looked up from reference TRBV15 and TRBJ2-2, is DAMVIQNPRYQVTQFGKPVTLSCSQTLNHNVMYWYQQKSSQAPKLLFHYYDKDFNNEADTPDNFQSRRPNTSFCFLDIRSPGLGDTAMYLCATSRGAGQNTGELFFGEGSRLTVL.

This chain uses TRBV30 with TRBJ1-1; 7 nucleotides align to TRBD1. V trimming: 3 bases; J trimming: 4 bases; junction bases outside the gene matches: 11. The V gene's germline CDR1 is GTSNPN and CDR2 SVGIG (reference sequence). This CDR3 has 15 residues. CDR3 coding DNA: TGTGCCTGGAGACGAGAAGACAGGGTAGGCACTGAAGCTTTCTTT. Translation gives CAWRREDRVGTEAFF.

Ten or more counts support this clonotype. The genes are TRBV28 and TRBJ2-5; 8 bases are shared with TRBD1. Trimming removed 1 base from V and 2 bases from J; junction bases left unmatched: 3. Per germline, CDR1 MDHEN and CDR2 SYDVKM. This CDR3 has 15 residues. CDR3 in amino acids: CASSLSRTGQETQYF. CDR3 in DNA: TGTGCCAGCAGTTTATCCCGGACAGGGCAAGAGACCCAGTACTTC.

This clonotype was counted at least ten times. V and J are TRBV24-1 and TRBJ1-6; D gene uncertain. Trimming stripped 12 bases from V and 9 bases from J, with 20 bases between. This CDR3 spans 14 amino acids. CDR1 is KGHDR, CDR2 SFDVKD, per germline. CDR3 residues: CASYDGEVVSPLHF. The CDR3 DNA reads TGTGCCTCATACGACGGGGAAGTCGTTTCACCCCTCCACTTT.

This clonotype was observed a few times. This chain links TRBV18 with TRBJ2-5; unclear D gene. The CDR3 runs 13 residues. Trimming shortened V by 4 bases and J by 1 base, and 7 bases separated the two germline ends. From germline, CDR1 is KGHSH and CDR2 LQKENI. The CDR3 DNA sequence: TGTGCCAGCTCACTGGCCACCCAAGAGACCCAGTACTTC. As protein: CASSLATQETQYF.

This clonotype was seen ten or more times. This sequence joins TRBV7-2 and TRBJ2-1; 13 bases align to TRBD2. V dropped 5 bases and J dropped 12; count of bases not matched to a gene: 7. This CDR3 region has 14 residues. Looked up from germline, CDR1 is SGHTA and CDR2 is FQGNSA. CDR3 protein: CASSPDTSGRGQFF. The CDR3 DNA sequence: TGTGCCAGCAGCCCAGACACTAGCGGGAGGGGGCAGTTCTTC.

This chain uses TRBV25-1 with TRBJ2-7; 8 positions match TRBD1. The ends lost 4 bases at V and 2 bases at J; junction bases unmatched: 4. This CDR3 is 14 amino acids long. The V gene's germline CDR1 is MGHDK and CDR2 SYGVNS. The CDR3 is CASSGGQGTYEQYF. As DNA, the CDR3 is TGTGCCAGCAGTGGTGGACAGGGTACCTACGAGCAGTACTTC.

Regarding this clonotype: Sequence at one end of the junction differs from germline and may be a read error. This sequence joins TRBV5-1 and TRBJ2-2; maybe TRBD1 (7 bases). Germline CDR1 SGHRS, CDR2 YFSETQ. CDR3 length: 15 amino acids. This chain's CDR3 is CASSLRTGPPGDLFF. Here the CDR3 DNA reads TGCGCCAGCAGCCTACGGACAGGCCCACCGGGGGACCTGTTTTTT.

This clonotype was found a few times. The chain carries TRBV6-5 and TRBJ1-2; D perhaps matches TRBD1 (6 bases). V was pared by 4 bases and J by 4 bases, with 10 bases between. In germline, CDR1 is MNHEY, CDR2 SVGAGI. CDR3 size: 13 residues. CDR3: CASSSTTGYGYTF. CDR3 nucleotide sequence: TGTGCCAGCAGTTCCACGACAGGCTATGGCTACACCTTC.

This clonotype was detected a few times. This chain links TRBV5-4 with TRBJ2-2; 10 positions agree with TRBD1. Looked up from germline, CDR1 is SGHNT and CDR2 is YYREEE (reference sequence). The CDR3 has 15 residues. The ends lost 3 bases at V and 6 bases at J; junction bases unmatched: 5. The DNA for the CDR3 is TGTGCCAGCAGCTCACGGACAGGGGGTGCCGGGGAGCTGTTTTTT. Protein sequence: CASSSRTGGAGELFF.

The V and J genes are TRBV6-1 and TRBJ2-6; 8 bases map to TRBD1. Trimming removed 5 bases from V and 2 bases from J; junction bases left unmatched: 11. This CDR3 is built from 18 residues. The germline V gene encodes CDR1 MNHNS and CDR2 SASEGT. The CDR3 region has the DNA TGTGCCAGCAGTCTTAGACAGGGGAGTAAAACTGGGGCCAACGTCCTGACTTTC. It codes for CASSLRQGSKTGANVLTF.

On this clonotype itself: This likely came from a read error, as a far larger clone is one base away. The V call is TRBV11-2, the J call TRBJ1-2; D uncertain. CDR1 and CDR2 from the germline V gene are SGHAT and FQNNGV. Trimming pared 6 bases from V and 7 bases from J, leaving 24 bases between. This CDR3 is 16 amino acids long. Here the CDR3 reads CASSQLRAGGSGGYTF. In nucleotides, the CDR3 is TGTGCCAGCAGTCAATTGAGGGCAGGAGGAAGCGGTGGCTACACCTTC.

Details on this clonotype: A read error may be the cause here, since a much bigger clone is one base away. The chain joins TRBV7-2 to TRBJ2-4; no reliable D call. V lost 7 bases to trimming and J lost 7 bases, with 8 bases between them. The CDR3 has 11 residues. Germline loops: CDR1 SGHTA, CDR2 FQGNSA. The CDR3 nucleotides read TGTGCCAGCAACCCCGGTAACATTCAGTACTTC. It is translated as CASNPGNIQYF.

This clonotype was seen a few times. The rearrangement joins TRBV20-1 to TRBJ1-1; the match to TRBD1 covers 7 bases. Germline V lookup: CDR1 DFQATT, CDR2 SNEGSKA (reference sequence). V trimming: 3 bases; J trimming: 1 base; junction bases outside the gene matches: 11. The CDR3 extends over 16 amino acids. The DNA of the CDR3 is TGCAGTGCTAGGGCCAGACAGGGAGTGAGGAACACTGAAGCTTTCTTT. Protein: CSARARQGVRNTEAFF.